The sequence of this TCR beta chain was determined in a study of cytomegalovirus exposure and HLA in healthy donors. The PCR was carried out with 60 Vbeta primers and 13 Jbeta primers. Sequencing was performed with immunoSEQ multiplex PCR; in TCRdb, only in-frame clones are kept and a portion is missing. This table lists about 130,000 clones. The sequence derives from a woman aged 60-75 years in good health and CMV-seronegative. The sample consisted of PBMCs.

The CDR3 sequence is CASRQSLVPLINYGYTF. As DNA, the CDR3 is TGTGCCAGCAGACAGTCTCTGGTGCCTTTAATTAACTATGGCTACACCTTC. This sequence joins TRBV28 and TRBJ1-2, with D hard to call. This CDR3 has 17 residues. V was clipped by 6 bases and J by 1 base, with 21 bases between them. Germline V gene data show CDR1 as MDHEN and CDR2 as SYDVKM.